This T cell receptor beta chain was identified in a study of blood T cell repertoires in COVID-19. Germline V lookup: CDR1 SGHNT, CDR2 YENEEA. This CDR3 is built from 13 residues. Trimming took 1 base from V and 5 from J, leaving 9 bases between them. TCRdb keeps only in-frame clones here, not all; method: immunoSEQ multiplex PCR. Among 200,000 to 250,000 clones, 82% were seen once, and the ten largest hold 3% to 4.5%. The chain uses TRBV11-3 and TRBJ2-7; no clear D. Material for sequencing was peripheral blood. The sequence derives from an elderly woman with acute or convalescent COVID-19. The DNA for the CDR3 is TGTGCCAGCAGCTTAGGTTCTATGGACGAGCAGTACTTC. Translated: CASSLGSMDEQYF.